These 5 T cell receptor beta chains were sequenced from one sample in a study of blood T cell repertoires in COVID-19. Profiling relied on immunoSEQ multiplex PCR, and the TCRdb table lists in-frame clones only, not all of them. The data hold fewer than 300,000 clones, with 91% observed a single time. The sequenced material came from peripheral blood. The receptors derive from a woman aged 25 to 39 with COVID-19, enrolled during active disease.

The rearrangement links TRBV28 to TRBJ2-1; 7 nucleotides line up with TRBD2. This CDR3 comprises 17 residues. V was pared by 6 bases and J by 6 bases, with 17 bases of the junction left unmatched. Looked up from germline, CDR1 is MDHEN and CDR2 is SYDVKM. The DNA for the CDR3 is TGTGCCAGCAGCTTTACAACCCTAGCGGCAAAGCGCAATGAGCAGTTCTTC. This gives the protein CASSFTTLAAKRNEQFF.

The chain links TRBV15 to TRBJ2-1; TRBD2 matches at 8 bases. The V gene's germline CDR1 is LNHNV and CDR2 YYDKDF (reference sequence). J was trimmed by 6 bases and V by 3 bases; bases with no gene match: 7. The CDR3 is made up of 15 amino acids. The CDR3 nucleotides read TGTGCCACCAGCAGGGGCGGACTAGCTAGCAATGAGCAGTTCTTC. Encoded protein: CATSRGGLASNEQFF.

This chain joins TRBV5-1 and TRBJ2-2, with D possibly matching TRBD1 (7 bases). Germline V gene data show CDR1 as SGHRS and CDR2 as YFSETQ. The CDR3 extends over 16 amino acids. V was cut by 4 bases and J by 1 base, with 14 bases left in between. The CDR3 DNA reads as TGCGCCAGCAGCCCGGACAGGAGGGGGAACACCGGGGAGCTGTTTTTT. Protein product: CASSPDRRGNTGELFF.

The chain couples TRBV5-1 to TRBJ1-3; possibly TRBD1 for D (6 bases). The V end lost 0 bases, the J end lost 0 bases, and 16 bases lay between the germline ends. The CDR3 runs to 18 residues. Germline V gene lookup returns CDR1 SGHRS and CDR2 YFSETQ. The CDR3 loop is CASSLGSTGPFSGNTIYF. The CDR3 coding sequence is TGCGCCAGCAGCTTGGGCTCGACAGGACCTTTCTCTGGAAACACCATATATTTT.

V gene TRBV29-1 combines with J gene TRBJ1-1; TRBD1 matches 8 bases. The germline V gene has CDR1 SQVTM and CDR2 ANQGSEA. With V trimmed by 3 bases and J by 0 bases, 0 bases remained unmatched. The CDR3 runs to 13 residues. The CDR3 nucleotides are TGCAGCGTTGACAGGGGGCTGAACACTGAAGCTTTCTTT. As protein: CSVDRGLNTEAFF.